Below are 29 T cell receptor beta chains sequenced from a single sample in a study of beta chain features in type 1 diabetes. The isolated RNA, all of it, was reverse transcribed, so expressed TCRB transcripts were what got sequenced. The protocol was immunoSEQ multiplex PCR, while the TCRdb copy is restricted to in-frame clones and leaves out a portion. Here the sample spans 120,000 to 150,000 clones, 9% to 10% being singletons. Material: central memory CD4+ T cells from blood. These receptor sequences come from a woman between 40 and 55 years old in good health.

The chain couples TRBV29-1 to TRBJ1-2; no reliable D call. Looked up from germline, CDR1 is SQVTM and CDR2 is ANQGSEA. V was pared by 1 base and J by 7 bases, with 10 bases between. This CDR3 region has 12 residues. The CDR3 loop reads CSVEGGGGGYTF. CDR3 bases: TGCAGCGTTGAAGGGGGAGGTGGTGGCTACACCTTC.

This clone was counted only a few times. V is TRBV10-3 and J is TRBJ2-3, with 14 bases lining up with TRBD2. From germline, CDR1 is ENHRY and CDR2 SYGVKD. This CDR3 is 16 amino acids long. Unmatched junction bases numbered 5, after V lost 7 bases and J lost 2 bases. DNA for the CDR3: TGTGCCATCAAAAGGACTAGCGGGGGGAACACAGATACGCAGTATTTT. It yields the protein CAIKRTSGGNTDTQYF.

This chain uses TRBV6-5 with TRBJ1-6; D possibly corresponds to TRBD1 (6 bases). Trimming took off 9 bases at V and 10 bases at J, with 16 bases between the two ends. CDR1 and CDR2 (germline): MNHEY, SVGAGI. The CDR3 has 13 residues. CDR3: CASCRGRDSPLHF. CDR3 coding DNA: TGTGCCAGTTGCAGGGGCAGGGACTCACCCCTCCACTTT.

J is TRBJ2-2 and V is TRBV19; TRBD1 matches at 7 bases. V shed 5 bases, J shed 4 bases, and the junction held 10 bases outside the gene matches. Germline assignment: CDR1 LNHDA and CDR2 SQIVND (reference sequence). This CDR3 has 16 residues. This CDR3 is CASSPRQGSTTGELFF. The CDR3 DNA sequence: TGTGCCAGTAGTCCCAGACAGGGCTCGACCACCGGGGAGCTGTTTTTT.

The chain joins TRBV18 to TRBJ1-1, with 8 bases lining up with TRBD1. CDR1 KGHSH and CDR2 LQKENI come from the germline V gene. J was trimmed by 5 bases and V by 0 bases; bases with no gene match: 5. This CDR3 is 15 amino acids long. As DNA, the CDR3 is TGTGCCAGCTCACCACCCCTGGACAGGGTGACTGAAGCTTTCTTT. It translates to CASSPPLDRVTEAFF.

The table lists this clone with many counts. This rearrangement joins TRBV18 to TRBJ2-3; 7 nucleotides match TRBD1. CDR1 is KGHSH, CDR2 LQKENI, per germline. J gave up 4 bases and V 4 bases, and 2 bases lay outside the gene matches. This CDR3 region has 13 residues. CDR3: CASSLGTADTQYF. The CDR3 DNA is TGTGCCAGCTCACTCGGGACAGCAGATACGCAGTATTTT.

This clone has a handful of counts. This chain joins TRBV18 and TRBJ2-2; TRBD1 agrees at 12 bases. With V trimmed by 2 bases and J by 6 bases, 4 bases remained unmatched. This CDR3 is built from 16 residues. CDR1 and CDR2 (germline): KGHSH, LQKENI. CDR3 in amino acids: CASSPGTGGLAGELFF. The CDR3 bases are TGTGCCAGCTCACCAGGGACAGGGGGCCTCGCCGGGGAGCTGTTTTTT.

V usage is TRBV10-1 and J usage is TRBJ2-3, with TRBD2 matching 9 bases. The CDR3 covers 16 residues. Unmatched junction bases numbered 10, after V lost 2 bases and J lost 7 bases. Germline CDR1 WNHNN, CDR2 SYGVQD (reference sequence). In DNA form, the CDR3 reads TGCGCCAGCAGTGAGGGGACTAGCCCTCGCGAGTATACGCAGTATTTT. This translates into CASSEGTSPREYTQYF.

This clone showed up just a few times. Its ends do not fully match the called genes, so a read error is possible. This chain joins TRBV12-5 and TRBJ1-5; the D is unclear. Germline-derived CDR1 and CDR2 are LGHNT and FRNRAP. The CDR3 runs to 11 residues. The CDR3 DNA reads as TGTGCTAGTGGTTTGGGTCAGACCCAGCATTTT. The encoded protein is CASGLGQTQHF.

The rearrangement joins TRBV5-4 to TRBJ2-2, with 9 nucleotides matching TRBD2. The germline V gene encodes CDR1 SGHNT and CDR2 YYREEE (reference sequence). There are 16 residues in the CDR3. V was clipped by 0 bases and J by 4 bases; unmatched bases: 4. The CDR3 DNA follows: TGTGCCAGCAGCTTGGGGGGACTAGCTAGCACCGGGGAGCTGTTTTTT. Translated, it gives CASSLGGLASTGELFF.

A few counts support this clone. This chain uses TRBV2 with TRBJ2-1; a possible D gene is TRBD1 (5 bases). Trimming stripped 7 bases from V and 10 bases from J, with 20 bases between. This CDR3 contains 14 residues. Germline V CDR1 and CDR2: SNHLY, FYNNEI. The CDR3 nucleotides are TGTGCCAGCAAATCCGTCGGACAAACCGTAGAGCAGTTCTTC. This translates into CASKSVGQTVEQFF.

Regarding this clone: The limits of the CDR3 on the DNA are not certain, so only TCRdb's listed CDR3 is given. The chain joins TRBV6-5 to TRBJ1-5; no check of the table's D call, TRBD1, against the DNA was made. The CDR3 is 14 amino acids in total, end residues counted. The germline V gene encodes CDR1 MNHEY and CDR2 SVGAGI. The CDR3 sequence: CASRPRDRILVMDF.

This clone was detected only a few times. The chain employs TRBV7-6 and TRBJ2-5; 13 bases match TRBD2. The CDR3 has 17 amino acids. Germline loops: CDR1 SGHVS, CDR2 FNYEAQ. V lost 5 bases, J lost 7 bases, and 13 bases stayed unmatched. The CDR3 DNA reads as TGTGCCAGCAGCCTGGGACTAGCGGGGACCCGCTCAGGGACCCAGTACTTC. It encodes CASSLGLAGTRSGTQYF.

V is TRBV2 and J is TRBJ2-1; D perhaps matches TRBD2 (5 bases). The V and J ends lost 6 bases and 6 bases respectively, with 9 bases between them. The germline V gene has CDR1 SNHLY and CDR2 FYNNEI. CDR3 length: 12 amino acids. The DNA of the CDR3 is TGTGCCAGCAGGAGGGAGAGCAATGAGCAGTTCTTC. It is translated as CASRRESNEQFF.

The chain is built from TRBV5-4 and TRBJ2-1; 11 nucleotides match TRBD2. Germline V gene data show CDR1 as SGHNT and CDR2 as YYREEE (reference sequence). The CDR3 extends over 15 amino acids. V trimming: 5 bases; J trimming: 8 bases; junction bases outside the gene matches: 9. The CDR3 bases are TGTGCCAGCAGTGATAGCGGGGGGGGTTACGATGAGCAGTTCTTC. It yields the protein CASSDSGGGYDEQFF.

This clone was counted a few times. This chain uses TRBV4-1 with TRBJ2-5; D is uncertain. The germline CDR1 and CDR2 sequences are MGHRA and YSYEKL. V lost 4 bases, J lost 3 bases, and 12 bases lay in between. The CDR3 covers 14 residues. The DNA for the CDR3 is TGCGCCAGCAGCCGCTTGGAGACGAAAGAGACCCAGTACTTC. Translating gives CASSRLETKETQYF.

This clone showed up just a few times. The rearrangement links TRBV19 to TRBJ2-5, with 7 bases fitting TRBD2. V was pared by 10 bases and J by 1 base, with 12 bases of the junction left unmatched. Germline loops: CDR1 LNHDA, CDR2 SQIVND (reference sequence). This CDR3 spans 15 amino acids. The CDR3 here is CATQRAGTTQETQYF. The CDR3, as DNA: TGTGCCACCCAAAGAGCGGGGACGACCCAAGAGACCCAGTACTTC.

V is TRBV5-1 and J is TRBJ2-1, with TRBD2 as a possible D gene (7 bases). CDR1 and CDR2 (germline): SGHRS, YFSETQ. CDR3 length: 15 residues. Trimming pared 5 bases from V and 0 bases from J, leaving 12 bases between. The CDR3 sequence: CASRVGGLSYNEQFF. CDR3 bases: TGCGCCAGCAGGGTCGGGGGGCTCTCCTACAATGAGCAGTTCTTC.

In this sample, this clone turned up a few times. The chain has TRBV10-3 and TRBJ2-7, with a weak D call TRBD2 (5 bases). The germline gives CDR1 ENHRY, CDR2 SYGVKD. V lost 3 bases to trimming and J lost 3 bases, with 15 bases between them. The CDR3 totals 15 residues. The CDR3 DNA reads TGTGCCATCAGTGACCCGGACCGGGGATACTACGAGCAGTACTTC. This translates into CAISDPDRGYYEQYF.

This clone was recorded many times. The genes are TRBV7-2 and TRBJ2-1; 9 nucleotides line up with TRBD2. V shed 2 bases, J shed 9 bases, and the junction held 5 bases outside the gene matches. Germline loops: CDR1 SGHTA, CDR2 FQGNSA. The CDR3 sequence is 14 residues long. CDR3 in amino acids: CASSLSGLAVEQFF. Written as DNA, the CDR3 is TGTGCCAGCAGCTTATCGGGACTAGCCGTTGAGCAGTTCTTC.

Concerning this clone itself: The junction differs from germline at one of its ends, possibly a read error. The chain carries TRBV6-5 and TRBJ2-7, with TRBD1 matching 12 bases. The CDR3 length is 15 residues. CDR1 is MNHEY and CDR2 is SVGAGI in the germline V gene. The CDR3 sequence is CAISDSGTGGNEQYF. CDR3 sequence (DNA): TGTGCCATCAGTGACTCTGGGACAGGGGGCAACGAGCAGTACTTC.

This clone was seen only a few times. This CDR3 reads CASSILLTGTPYGYTF. CDR3 coding DNA: TGCGCCAGCAGCATACTGCTCACGGGGACTCCTTATGGCTACACCTTC. The chain couples TRBV5-1 to TRBJ1-2; tentative D call: TRBD1 (5 bases). V was shortened by 4 bases and J by 5 bases, with 21 bases between the two germline ends. The germline V gene encodes CDR1 SGHRS and CDR2 YFSETQ. The CDR3 is made up of 16 amino acids.

The V call is TRBV6-1, the J call TRBJ1-6, with 8 bases fitting TRBD1. This CDR3 has 15 amino acids. Germline values: CDR1 MNHNS, CDR2 SASEGT. V trimming: 1 base; J trimming: 5 bases; junction bases outside the gene matches: 1. The CDR3 coding sequence is TGTGCCAGCAGTGAAGGGACAGGGAATAATTCACCCCTCCACTTT. Its translation: CASSEGTGNNSPLHF.

This clone appeared a few times. The chain is built from TRBV10-3 and TRBJ2-5, with a possible D match to TRBD2 (7 bases). V was pared by 4 bases and J by 4 bases, with 16 bases between. Germline V gene lookup returns CDR1 ENHRY and CDR2 SYGVKD. This CDR3 comprises 15 residues. CDR3 region: CAISVDRGGGETQYF. The CDR3 nucleotides read TGTGCCATCAGTGTGGATAGGGGGGGAGGAGAGACCCAGTACTTC.

V is TRBV5-6 and J is TRBJ2-5; no definite D call. With 0 bases removed from V and 7 bases from J, the gap between germline ends came to 13 bases. Germline V gene lookup returns CDR1 SGHDT and CDR2 YYEEEE. This CDR3 is built from 14 residues. The CDR3 here is CASSLAGSGGTQYF. Written as DNA, the CDR3 is TGTGCCAGCAGCTTGGCTGGATCCGGCGGGACCCAGTACTTC.

The rearrangement uses TRBV2 and TRBJ2-6, with 9 bases aligning to TRBD1. Germline V gene sequence: CDR1 SNHLY, CDR2 FYNNEI. J lost 0 bases, V lost 11 bases, and 5 bases had no gene match. The CDR3 spans 15 residues. Here the CDR3 reads CAGGQGLSGANVLTF. CDR3 coding DNA: TGTGCCGGAGGACAGGGGCTCTCTGGGGCCAACGTCCTGACTTTC.

This sequence joins TRBV11-3 and TRBJ2-1, with 9 positions matching TRBD2. CDR1 SGHNT and CDR2 YENEEA come from the germline V gene. V shed 1 base, J shed 6 bases, and the junction held 4 bases outside the gene matches. The CDR3 has 15 residues. CDR3 sequence reads: CASSLGGGAGNEQFF. The CDR3 DNA sequence: TGTGCCAGCAGCTTAGGCGGGGGGGCGGGCAATGAGCAGTTCTTC.

This clone was observed a handful of times. The chain carries TRBV19 and TRBJ1-2; 11 bases map to TRBD1. This CDR3 is 15 amino acids long. Per the germline V gene, CDR1 is LNHDA and CDR2 is SQIVND (reference sequence). J was trimmed by 1 base and V by 6 bases; bases with no gene match: 4. CDR3 sequence reads: CASRGQGEINYGYTF. CDR3 DNA sequence: TGTGCCAGTAGGGGACAGGGGGAGATTAACTATGGCTACACCTTC.

This clone has a handful of counts. The chain combines TRBV5-1 with TRBJ2-7; 11 positions agree with TRBD2. Germline CDR1 and CDR2: SGHRS and YFSETQ. The CDR3 runs to 19 residues. V was clipped by 1 base and J by 0 bases; unmatched bases: 12. CDR3 loop: CASSLIGLAGGQSSYEQYF. CDR3 DNA: TGCGCCAGCAGCTTGATCGGTCTAGCGGGGGGCCAGAGCTCCTACGAGCAGTACTTC.